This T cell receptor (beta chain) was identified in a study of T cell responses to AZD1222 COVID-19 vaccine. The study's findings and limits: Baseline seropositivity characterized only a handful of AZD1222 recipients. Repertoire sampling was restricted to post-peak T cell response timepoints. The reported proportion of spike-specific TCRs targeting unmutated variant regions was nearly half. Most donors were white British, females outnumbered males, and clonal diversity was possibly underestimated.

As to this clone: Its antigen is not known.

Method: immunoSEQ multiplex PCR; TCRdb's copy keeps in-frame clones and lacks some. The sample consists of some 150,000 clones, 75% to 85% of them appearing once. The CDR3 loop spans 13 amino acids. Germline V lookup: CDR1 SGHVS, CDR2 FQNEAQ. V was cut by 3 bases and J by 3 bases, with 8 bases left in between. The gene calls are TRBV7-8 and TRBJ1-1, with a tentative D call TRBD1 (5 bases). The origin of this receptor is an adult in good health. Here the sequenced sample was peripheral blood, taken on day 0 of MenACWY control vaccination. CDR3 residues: CASSFAGDTEAFF. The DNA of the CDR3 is TGTGCCAGCAGCTTCGCGGGGGACACTGAAGCTTTCTTT.